The source of this T cell receptor (beta chain) is a study of T cell changes during pregnancy in multiple sclerosis (dated by TCRdb to between 2019 and 2020). The study in broad terms: In women with multiple sclerosis, the researchers looked at how the T cell repertoire shifted as pregnancy progressed.

Remarks on this clone: Its antigen remains undetermined. No base quality values were provided; no much bigger clone lies one nucleotide off.

The receptor library was made with the immunoSEQ multiplex PCR assay. The source is immuneACCESS, and TCRdb retained only in-frame sequences with V and J called. Part of the clones is not carried over; for the studies checked, unresolved V genes explain less than half of this, and the remainder is unexplained. This sample is represented by tens of thousands of clones; around 90% of them were singletons. 1.5% to 2.5% of the sample belongs to the ten largest clones. The starting material was peripheral blood, obtained in the second trimester of pregnancy. The sequence came from a female donor with multiple sclerosis, enrolled in a pregnancy study.

The CDR3: CASSFLPGGQGAMETQYF. The DNA sequence follows: TGTGCCAGCAGTTTTCTACCAGGCGGACAGGGGGCAATGGAGACCCAGTACTTC. The chain is made from TRBV27 and TRBJ2-5, and 11 junctional nucleotides match TRBD1. Trimmed from V: 3 bases; trimmed from J: 5 bases; junction bases lacking a gene match: 14. From the germline V gene (reference sequence), CDR1 is MNHEY and CDR2 is SMNVEV. Spanning cysteine to phenylalanine, the CDR3 consists of 18 amino acids. The sequence is cut down to CDR3 DNA, 54 bases in frame from base 1.